Listed below are T cell receptor beta chains from one sample, sequenced in a study of T cells after somatic rescue of genetic block. Some clones are missing from TCRdb's copy, which holds only in-frame ones; the method was immunoSEQ multiplex PCR. The sample lists around 100,000 clones; over 80% were seen once. Material for sequencing was peripheral blood mononuclear cells (PBMCs). These TCRs come from a woman under 30. Each CDR3 is given with its conserved first and last residue. The size entry is marked missing in some rows and otherwise reads once, few, many or a size class.

clone_size v_call cdr3_aa
- TRBV19 CASSKNPTVYEQYF
once TRBV2 CASSEGTAYGYTF
- TRBV18 CASSPTRGPPGDSTDTQYF
- TRBV6-6 CASTPGGGGTEAFF
few TRBV4-2 CASMLGQGVNSPLHF
few TRBV6-1 CASSDHTGELFF
- TRBV10-3 CAIRDPRGTEAFF
- TRBV18 CASSPETYRESNQPQHF
- TRBV7-9 CASSPSGSYNEQFF
- TRBV28 CASSTELDALTDTQYF
- TRBV18 CASSPQVTGAGYNEQFF
- TRBV5-5 CASSSIPGGDYGYTF
- TRBV5-1 CASSPSAGGTHNEQFF
- TRBV6-4 CASSSGTQNTGELFF
- TRBV25-1 CASSATGGSGPQHF
- TRBV19 CASSIRGQGELFF
- TRBV2 CASKLAGVNEQFF
- TRBV5-8 CASRRTGRSGYTF
- TRBV20-1 CSAPDYNEQFF
- TRBV4-1 CASSLGQGGSNQPQHF
- TRBV28 CASSPGTGAYGYTF
- TRBV4-1 CASSQDRGRTLMNTEAFF
medium-sized TRBV4-2 CASSQGTSGEYNEQFF
- TRBV5-1 CASSFSLAGGTEAFF
- TRBV28 CASSLGNTIYF
- TRBV4-3 CASSQDLGGGHSPLHF
- TRBV9 CASSVDLSGGNTGELFF
- TRBV19 CASSIKGRGRVYEQYF
- TRBV20-1 CSAKGHTQYF
- TRBV6-1 CASSSGLAGAETQYF
- TRBV5-1 CASRVGTGTLYEQYF
- TRBV5-6 CASSLTTGPNEKLFF
once TRBV9 CASRGGADNEQFF
- TRBV5-4 CASSLDRAGNTIYF
- TRBV2 CASSGDRLSNQPQHF
once TRBV6-5 CASSYLPGASNEKLFF
- TRBV5-4 CASSLTGTGADTQYF
- TRBV6-5 CASTNGGEQYF
- TRBV29-1 CSVVRGGETQYF
- TRBV28 CASRATGTSGSYEQYF
- TRBV27 CASIPLLAGNTEAFF
- TRBV27 CASSFSSNQPQHF
- TRBV5-1 CASSTRQGGDEQFF
few TRBV11-2 CASSLAYVATEAFF
- TRBV6-1 CASSGTLGNEQFF
- TRBV29-1 CSVEGGAGGDYNEQFF
- TRBV7-9 CASSLGQDSNQPQHF
- TRBV27 CASSLRTSDEQFF
- TRBV5-1 CASSLQGTANKAFF
- TRBV5-1 CASSLASGGNTGELFF
- TRBV7-6 CASSRAGTEAKTQYF
- TRBV6-6 CASSYGETQYF
- TRBV30 CAWSITSPYNEQFF
- TRBV2 CASSGQGWEKLFF
- TRBV7-9 CASSLEDYRGDTQYF